This T cell receptor beta chain is drawn from a study of tumor-infiltrating lymphocytes in primary liver carcinoma. From approximately 0.5 ug of total RNA, TCR beta-specific cDNA was reverse-transcribed using a constant-region primer. Libraries of TCR beta came from three nested multiplex PCR rounds with slightly modified ARM-PCR. The two initial PCR rounds, about 9 cycles each, used TRBV1-TRBV30 forward and C-beta reverse primers. Using its own MiXCR run on the multiplex PCR reads, TCRdb lists one record per CDR3 protein. The sample contains 95,000 to 150,000 distinct CDR3 sequences, around 70% of which appear only once. Co-extraction yielded RNA and DNA from around 20-30 mg of unsorted bulk tissue. Germline-derived CDR1 and CDR2 are MDHEN and SYDVKM. V was shortened by 2 bases and J by 8 bases, with 7 bases between the two germline ends. The CDR3 extends over 13 amino acids.

Sequenced input: tumor-adjacent normal liver tissue. This sequence was found in a woman aged 55-70 years with primary liver carcinoma and hepatitis B virus infection. This sequence joins TRBV28 and TRBJ2-6; tentatively, D is TRBD2 (5 bases). CDR3 in DNA: TGTGCCAGCAGTTTAAGCGGACCCAACGTCCTGACTTTC. This encodes CASSLSGPNVLTF.